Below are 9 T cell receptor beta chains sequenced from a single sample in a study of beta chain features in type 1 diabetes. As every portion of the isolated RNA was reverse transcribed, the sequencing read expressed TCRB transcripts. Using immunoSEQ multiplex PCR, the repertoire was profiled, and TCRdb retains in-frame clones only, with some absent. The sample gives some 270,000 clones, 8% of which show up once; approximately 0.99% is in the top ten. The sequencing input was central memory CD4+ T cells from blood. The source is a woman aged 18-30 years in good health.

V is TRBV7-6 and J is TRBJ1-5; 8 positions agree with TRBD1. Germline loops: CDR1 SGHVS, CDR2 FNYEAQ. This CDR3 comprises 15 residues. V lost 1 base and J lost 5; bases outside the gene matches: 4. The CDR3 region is CASSLGAGGHQPQHF. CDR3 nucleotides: TGTGCCAGCAGCTTAGGGGCAGGGGGCCATCAGCCCCAGCATTTT. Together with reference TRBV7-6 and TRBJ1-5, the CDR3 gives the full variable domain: GAGVSQSPRYKVTKRGQDVALRCDPISGHVSLYWYRQALGQGPEFLTYFNYEAQQDKSGLPNDRFSAERPEGSISTLTIQRTEQRDSAMYRCASSLGAGGHQPQHFGDGTRLSIL.

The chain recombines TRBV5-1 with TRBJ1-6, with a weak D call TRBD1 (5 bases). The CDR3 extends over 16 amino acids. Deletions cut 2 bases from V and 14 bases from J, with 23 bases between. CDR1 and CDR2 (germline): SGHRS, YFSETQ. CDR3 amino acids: CASSLELPRQFSSLHF. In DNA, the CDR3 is TGCGCCAGCAGCTTAGAGCTACCGCGACAGTTTAGCTCCCTCCACTTT.

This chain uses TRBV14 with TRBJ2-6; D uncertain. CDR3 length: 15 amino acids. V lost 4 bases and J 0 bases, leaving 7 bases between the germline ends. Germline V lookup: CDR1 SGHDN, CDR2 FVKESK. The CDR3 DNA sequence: TGTGCCAGCAGCCGCCATGGCTCTGGGGCCAACGTCCTGACTTTC. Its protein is CASSRHGSGANVLTF.

For the CDR3, the DNA is TGTGCCAGCTCACCAGGATTAGCAGGACAGGGTGGAGAAAAACTGTTTTTT. It codes for CASSPGLAGQGGEKLFF. The chain links TRBV18 to TRBJ1-4; the match to TRBD1 covers 8 bases. Germline V CDR1 and CDR2: KGHSH, LQKENI. CDR3 size: 17 residues. Trimming removed 2 bases from V and 8 bases from J; junction bases left unmatched: 13.

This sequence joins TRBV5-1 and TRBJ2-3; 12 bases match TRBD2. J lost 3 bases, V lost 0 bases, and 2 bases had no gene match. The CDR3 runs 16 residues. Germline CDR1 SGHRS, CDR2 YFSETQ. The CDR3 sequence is CASSLGTSGRTDTQYF. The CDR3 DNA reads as TGCGCCAGCAGCTTGGGCACTAGCGGGAGGACAGATACGCAGTATTTT.

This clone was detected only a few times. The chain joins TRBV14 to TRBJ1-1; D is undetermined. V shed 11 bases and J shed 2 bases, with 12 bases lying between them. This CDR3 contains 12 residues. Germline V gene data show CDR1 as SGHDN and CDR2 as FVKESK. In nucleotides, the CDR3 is TGTGCCGGGAAAGACTTCAACACTGAAGCTTTCTTT. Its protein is CAGKDFNTEAFF.

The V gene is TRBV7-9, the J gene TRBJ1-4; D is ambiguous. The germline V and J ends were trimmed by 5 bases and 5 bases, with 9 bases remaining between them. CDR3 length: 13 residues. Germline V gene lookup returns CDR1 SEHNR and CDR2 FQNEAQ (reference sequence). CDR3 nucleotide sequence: TGTGCCAGCAGCAGGGCTCAAAATGAAAAACTGTTTTTT. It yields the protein CASSRAQNEKLFF.

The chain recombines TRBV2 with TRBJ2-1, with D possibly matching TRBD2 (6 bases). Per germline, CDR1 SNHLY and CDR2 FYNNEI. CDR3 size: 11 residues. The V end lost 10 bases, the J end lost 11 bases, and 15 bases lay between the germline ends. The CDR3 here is CAIQSGTQQFF. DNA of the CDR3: TGTGCCATCCAATCCGGGACTCAGCAGTTCTTC.

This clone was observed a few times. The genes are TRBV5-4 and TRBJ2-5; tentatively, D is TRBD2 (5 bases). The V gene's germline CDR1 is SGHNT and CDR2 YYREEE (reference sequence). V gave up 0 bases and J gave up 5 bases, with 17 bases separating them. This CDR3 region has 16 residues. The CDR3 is CASSLDPGAGPETQYF. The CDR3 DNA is TGTGCCAGCAGCTTGGATCCAGGCGCGGGCCCCGAGACCCAGTACTTC.